The 27 T cell receptor beta chains reported below all come from one sample, sequenced in a study of shared clonotypes between healthy human individuals. Method: immunoSEQ multiplex PCR; TCRdb's copy keeps in-frame clones and lacks some. The sample carries some 1.5 million clones, around 95% recorded once. The sample consisted of naive CD4+ T cells sorted from blood. Subset given: CD45RA+ positively selected. These receptors were collected from a man aged 25-45 years in good health.

The V call is TRBV7-2, the J call TRBJ2-5, with D possibly matching TRBD2 (6 bases). This CDR3 comprises 14 residues. CDR1 is SGHTA and CDR2 is FQGNSA in the germline V gene. V was cut by 3 bases and J by 7 bases, with 15 bases left in between. CDR3 sequence reads: CASSFGRKGGTQYF. CDR3 nucleotides: TGTGCCAGCAGCTTTGGGAGGAAAGGAGGGACCCAGTACTTC.

The chain couples TRBV5-1 to TRBJ1-2; the match to TRBD1 covers 8 bases. The CDR3 totals 15 residues. Per germline, CDR1 SGHRS and CDR2 YFSETQ. Trimming removed 1 base from V and 0 bases from J; junction bases left unmatched: 2. The CDR3 DNA sequence: TGCGCCAGCAGCTTGCGGACAGGGACTAACTATGGCTACACCTTC. Amino acid sequence: CASSLRTGTNYGYTF. Full variable domain (remainder filled in from reference TRBV5-1 and TRBJ1-2): KAGVTQTPRYLIKTRGQQVTLSCSPISGHRSVSWYQQTPGQGLQFLFEYFSETQRNKGNFPGRFSGRQFSNSRSEMNVSTLELGDSALYLCASSLRTGTNYGYTFGSGTRLTVV.

The chain recombines TRBV4-1 with TRBJ2-1; TRBD2 aligns across 12 bases. This CDR3 comprises 18 residues. The germline CDR1 and CDR2 sequences are MGHRA and YSYEKL. With V trimmed by 3 bases and J by 8 bases, 14 bases remained unmatched. DNA of the CDR3: TGCGCCAGCAGCCACACCGGGACTAGCGGGCGCCCCGGGGATGAGCAGTTCTTC. This gives the protein CASSHTGTSGRPGDEQFF.

J is TRBJ1-1 and V is TRBV5-1; the D gene is possibly TRBD1 (5 bases). Germline CDR1 SGHRS, CDR2 YFSETQ. Trimming pared 3 bases from V and 7 bases from J, leaving 28 bases between. This CDR3 has 18 amino acids. The DNA for the CDR3 is TGCGCCAGCAGCTCTGATTCCAAAATCGCGGGGGTGCGGGATGAAGCTTTCTTT. The encoded protein is CASSSDSKIAGVRDEAFF.

The genes are TRBV25-1 and TRBJ2-6; TRBD1 is a possible D gene (5 bases). Germline CDR1 and CDR2: MGHDK and SYGVNS. This CDR3 is 13 amino acids long. Between the trimmed V and J ends, which lost 10 bases and 4 bases, there was a span of 11 bases. In DNA form, the CDR3 reads TGTGCCACCAGGGTGACCGGGGCCAACGTCCTGACTTTC. Its protein product is CATRVTGANVLTF.

The V gene is TRBV5-4, the J gene TRBJ1-1; TRBD1 agrees at 7 bases. V dropped 4 bases and J dropped 4; count of bases not matched to a gene: 10. The CDR3 spans 15 residues. The germline gives CDR1 SGHNT, CDR2 YYREEE (reference sequence). The CDR3 DNA sequence: TGTGCCAGCAGCCCTAGAACAGGGGAGGGCACTGAAGCTTTCTTT. Translated, it gives CASSPRTGEGTEAFF.

J is TRBJ1-2 and V is TRBV9; a possible D gene is TRBD1 (5 bases). The germline CDR1 and CDR2 sequences are SGDLS and YYNGEE. Trimming removed 3 bases at V and 7 bases at J, with 19 bases between. The length of the CDR3 is 15 residues. The CDR3 DNA reads as TGTGCCAGCAGCGCGGGTGAGGGACGATCGGGTGGCTACACCTTC. This codes for CASSAGEGRSGGYTF.

The chain uses TRBV11-2 and TRBJ2-5; D may be TRBD1 (5 bases). Germline lookup yields CDR1 SGHAT and CDR2 FQNNGV. Trimming left V 0 bases short and J 9 bases short, with 14 bases between. This CDR3 is built from 14 residues. The CDR3 loop reads CASSLDPAGQSQYF. DNA of the CDR3: TGTGCCAGCAGCTTAGATCCGGCAGGGCAGTCCCAGTACTTC.

This clone has only one observation. This chain uses TRBV28 with TRBJ2-1; a weak D match, TRBD2 (6 bases). Germline V gene data show CDR1 as MDHEN and CDR2 as SYDVKM. The V end lost 5 bases, the J end lost 7 bases, and 9 bases lay between the germline ends. The CDR3 runs 12 residues. CDR3 coding DNA: TGTGCCAGCAGTCCACGGGAGAATGAGCAGTTCTTC. Protein: CASSPRENEQFF.

This chain uses TRBV5-1 with TRBJ2-7; D may correspond to TRBD1 or TRBD2 (5 bases each). Germline V gene lookup returns CDR1 SGHRS and CDR2 YFSETQ. The CDR3 consists of 16 residues. Trimming shortened V by 0 bases and J by 5 bases, and 18 bases separated the two germline ends. Here the CDR3 reads CASSLAQWQGAHEQYF. CDR3 in DNA: TGCGCCAGCAGCTTGGCCCAATGGCAGGGAGCCCACGAGCAGTACTTC.

V is TRBV28 and J is TRBJ1-4; 9 nucleotides match TRBD1. This CDR3 is built from 15 residues. Looked up from germline, CDR1 is MDHEN and CDR2 is SYDVKM. V was clipped by 3 bases and J by 7 bases; unmatched bases: 6. DNA for the CDR3: TGTGCCAGCAGTTTTTGGGACAGGGATGGTGAAAAACTGTTTTTT. This translates into CASSFWDRDGEKLFF.

The chain recombines TRBV27 with TRBJ2-7; 7 nucleotides match TRBD2. J gave up 4 bases and V 8 bases, and 14 bases lay outside the gene matches. From germline, CDR1 is MNHEY and CDR2 SMNVEV (reference sequence). The CDR3 has 15 amino acids. As DNA, the CDR3 is TGTGCCAGCGGAAGGGCGGGAGCAGGAACATACGAGCAGTACTTC. It encodes CASGRAGAGTYEQYF.

The chain joins TRBV28 to TRBJ2-7; 10 bases align to TRBD1. V was clipped by 6 bases and J by 2 bases; unmatched bases: 7. The CDR3 covers 15 residues. Germline V lookup: CDR1 MDHEN, CDR2 SYDVKM. CDR3 sequence (DNA): TGTGCCAGCAGGGAAAGACAGGGGGCCGCCTACGAGCAGTACTTC. This encodes CASRERQGAAYEQYF.

This chain connects TRBV11-2 to TRBJ2-5; D is unresolved. The CDR3 runs to 14 residues. The ends were cut back, 3 bases at V and 2 bases at J, with 10 bases in the middle. Germline loops: CDR1 SGHAT, CDR2 FQNNGV. The CDR3 DNA is TGTGCCAGCAGCTTCCGAGACCCGCAAGAGACCCAGTACTTC. This encodes CASSFRDPQETQYF.

CDR3 nucleotide sequence: TGTGCCAGCAGCCCTACGTCTAGCGGGAGGCCCCTTTTGTACAATGAGCAGTTCTTC. Its translation is CASSPTSSGRPLLYNEQFF. V and J are TRBV5-6 and TRBJ2-1; 11 positions match TRBD2. J was trimmed by 4 bases and V by 4 bases; bases with no gene match: 16. The CDR3 is 19 residues long. In germline, CDR1 is SGHDT, CDR2 YYEEEE.

The chain couples TRBV4-3 to TRBJ2-2; weak D call: TRBD2 (6 bases). Per germline, CDR1 LGHNA and CDR2 YSLEER. The CDR3 runs to 17 residues. Trimming stripped 3 bases from V and 0 bases from J, with 14 bases between. CDR3 sequence reads: CASSHVGDSANTGELFF. CDR3 DNA sequence: TGCGCCAGCAGCCACGTTGGGGACTCCGCGAACACCGGGGAGCTGTTTTTT.

CDR3 sequence (DNA): TGTGCCAGCAGCTTAGTCCCCTCCCCTCCCTCCTACGAGCAGTACTTC. This translates into CASSLVPSPPSYEQYF. The chain carries TRBV7-2 and TRBJ2-7; D call uncertain. Trimming removed 1 base at V and 0 bases at J, with 13 bases between. The CDR3 runs to 16 residues. Per the germline V gene, CDR1 is SGHTA and CDR2 is FQGNSA.

The rearrangement links TRBV7-9 to TRBJ2-2; 7 nucleotides agree with TRBD1. J gave up 2 bases and V 6 bases, and 12 bases lay outside the gene matches. Germline V gene lookup returns CDR1 SEHNR and CDR2 FQNEAQ (reference sequence). The CDR3 length is 17 residues. The CDR3 bases are TGTGCCAGCAGTTTTCCCGGGACAGACTATAACACCGGGGAGCTGTTTTTT. Its protein is CASSFPGTDYNTGELFF.

The chain is built from TRBV11-3 and TRBJ2-3; 7 nucleotides align to TRBD1. The trim removed 1 base at V and 4 bases at J, leaving 8 bases unmatched. The CDR3 has 16 residues. From germline, CDR1 is SGHNT and CDR2 YENEEA. The CDR3 DNA reads TGTGCCAGCAGCTTAGTAGGGGGCCCGGTACCAGATACGCAGTATTTT. Translation gives CASSLVGGPVPDTQYF.

The chain employs TRBV28 and TRBJ1-1, with TRBD1 matching 7 bases. Germline V gives CDR1 MDHEN, CDR2 SYDVKM. The CDR3 is 15 amino acids. V lost 5 bases, J lost 5 bases, and 11 bases stayed unmatched. CDR3 loop: CASSPPGGLGTEAFF. DNA for the CDR3: TGTGCCAGCAGTCCCCCAGGGGGGCTGGGTACTGAAGCTTTCTTT.

The V and J genes are TRBV25-1 and TRBJ2-7; perhaps TRBD2 as D (6 bases). The germline V gene has CDR1 MGHDK and CDR2 SYGVNS. The CDR3 covers 14 residues. Trimming pared 7 bases from V and 2 bases from J, leaving 15 bases between. As DNA, the CDR3 is TGTGCCAGCACTGGGGCTAGCGAACCCTACGAGCAGTACTTC. This sequence encodes CASTGASEPYEQYF.

The chain has TRBV18 and TRBJ2-3; TRBD2 is a possible D gene (5 bases). Germline V gives CDR1 KGHSH, CDR2 LQKENI. Between the trimmed V and J ends, which lost 3 bases and 4 bases, there was a span of 11 bases. The CDR3 is made up of 14 amino acids. The CDR3 loop reads CASSPVGVADTQYF. The CDR3 nucleotides are TGTGCCAGCTCACCGGTGGGAGTCGCAGATACGCAGTATTTT.

This chain connects TRBV11-3 to TRBJ2-7, with D hard to call. The germline gives CDR1 SGHNT, CDR2 YENEEA. The CDR3 is made up of 14 amino acids. Between the trimmed V and J ends, which lost 5 bases and 2 bases, there was a span of 13 bases. The CDR3 bases are TGTGCCAGCAGCGAAAAATGGGGTCCCTACGAGCAGTACTTC. Amino acids: CASSEKWGPYEQYF.

V usage is TRBV14 and J usage is TRBJ2-3, with D possibly matching TRBD2 (6 bases). Trimming removed 1 base at V and 11 bases at J, with 13 bases between. CDR3 length: 13 residues. Germline assignment: CDR1 SGHDN and CDR2 FVKESK. The CDR3 sequence: CASSQVLQGGQYF. CDR3 bases: TGTGCCAGCAGCCAAGTATTGCAGGGAGGGCAGTATTTT.

This chain joins TRBV19 and TRBJ2-1; 8 bases map to TRBD1. After removal of 5 bases from V and 4 bases from J, the junction contained 4 bases not matched to a gene. CDR1 and CDR2 (germline): LNHDA, SQIVND (reference sequence). The CDR3 runs 14 residues. The CDR3 DNA sequence: TGTGCCAGTAGTGAGGGACAGGCATACAATGAGCAGTTCTTC. This codes for CASSEGQAYNEQFF.

This rearrangement joins TRBV11-3 to TRBJ2-7, with 7 bases lining up with TRBD2. CDR1 is SGHNT and CDR2 is YENEEA in the germline V gene. V lost 6 bases, J lost 5 bases, and 10 bases stayed unmatched. The CDR3 loop spans 14 amino acids. CDR3 residues: CASRGREGRNEQYF. The CDR3 coding sequence is TGTGCCAGCAGGGGAAGGGAGGGCCGCAACGAGCAGTACTTC. The full variable domain, completed using reference TRBV11-3 and TRBJ2-7, is EAGVVQSPRYKIIEKKQPVAFWCNPISGHNTLYWYLQNLGQGPELLIRYENEEAVDDSQLPKDRFSAERLKGVDSTLKIQPAELGDSAVYLCASRGREGRNEQYFGPGTRLTVT.

This rearrangement joins TRBV18 to TRBJ2-7, with D perhaps given as TRBD1 or TRBD2 (5 bases each). V was clipped by 6 bases and J by 6 bases, with 18 bases between them. The length of the CDR3 is 14 residues. Germline values: CDR1 KGHSH, CDR2 LQKENI. In DNA form, the CDR3 reads TGTGCCAGCTCGACCGGGACCGCTATCGGCGAGCAGTACTTC. Protein product: CASSTGTAIGEQYF.